The 18 T cell receptor beta chains presented below share a single source sample, sequenced in a study of T cells in Graves' hyperthyroidism and ophthalmopathy. Researchers took RNA transcripts and amplified the TCR beta CDR3 regions from them. First-round RT-PCR with HTBI primers amplified the TCR CDR3 region. TCRdb processed the multiplex PCR reads anew with MiXCR; each CDR3 protein has one entry. The top ten hold 16% of the sample, which has hundreds of thousands of distinct CDR3 sequences, approximately 18% seen once. What was sequenced was blood. The receptors were gathered from a woman in her forties or fifties with Graves' hyperthyroidism that later progressed to Graves' ophthalmopathy.

This clonotype was observed a single time. This chain joins TRBV6-4 and TRBJ2-2; TRBD2 aligns across 7 bases. This CDR3 is built from 16 residues. Per the germline V gene, CDR1 is MRHNA and CDR2 is SNTAGT. Trimming took 0 bases from V and 4 from J; bases not matched to a gene: 5. The CDR3 DNA reads TGTGCCAGCAGTGACTCGGGAGGGCCCCGCACCGGGGAGCTGTTTTTT. Translated: CASSDSGGPRTGELFF.

In its sample, this clonotype was seen many times. The V call is TRBV30, the J call TRBJ1-2; 12 bases are a match to TRBD1. This CDR3 is built from 14 residues. V lost 5 bases, J lost 3 bases, and 4 bases stayed unmatched. Germline V gene data show CDR1 as GTSNPN and CDR2 as SVGIG (reference sequence). The CDR3 DNA follows: TGTGCCTGGGGGGGGACAGGGGGCGACTATGGCTACACCTTC. It translates to CAWGGTGGDYGYTF.

In this sample, this clonotype turned up many times. This chain uses TRBV2 with TRBJ1-5, with D possibly matching TRBD1 (5 bases). The CDR3 covers 15 residues. Germline V gene data show CDR1 as SNHLY and CDR2 as FYNNEI. Trimming left V 7 bases short and J 1 base short, with 14 bases between. The CDR3 loop reads CASTFGAGSNQPQHF. CDR3 coding DNA: TGTGCCAGCACCTTCGGGGCCGGGAGCAATCAGCCCCAGCATTTT.

The sample holds a few counts of this clonotype. The chain employs TRBV18 and TRBJ1-2; D remains ambiguous. Germline V gives CDR1 KGHSH, CDR2 LQKENI. The CDR3 loop spans 14 amino acids. The V gene lost 2 bases and the J gene lost 2 bases, with 9 bases spanning the gap. CDR3 bases: TGTGCCAGCTCACCAAATAGCCAGAACTATGGCTACACCTTC. Translation gives CASSPNSQNYGYTF.

This clonotype was recorded a few times. The V and J genes are TRBV7-2 and TRBJ1-2; D possibly corresponds to TRBD1 (6 bases). This CDR3 is built from 14 residues. Trimming left V 6 bases short and J 4 bases short, with 15 bases between. CDR1 and CDR2 (germline): SGHTA, FQGNSA. CDR3 sequence reads: CASSFGTRGYGYTF. The CDR3 DNA is TGTGCCAGCAGTTTCGGTACCAGGGGCTATGGCTACACCTTC. The variable domain in full, completed from reference TRBV7-2 and TRBJ1-2, reads GAGVSQSPSNKVTEKGKDVELRCDPISGHTALYWYRQSLGQGLEFLIYFQGNSAPDKSGLPSDRFSAERTGGSVSTLTIQRTQQEDSAVYLCASSFGTRGYGYTFGSGTRLTVV.

This chain links TRBV20-1 with TRBJ2-1, with a weak D call TRBD2 (6 bases). V was shortened by 5 bases and J by 4 bases, with 18 bases between the two germline ends. Germline CDR1 is DFQATT and CDR2 is SNEGSKA (reference sequence). The CDR3 covers 15 residues. The CDR3 sequence is CSARADPGLYNEQFF. In DNA, the CDR3 is TGCAGTGCTCGAGCCGATCCGGGACTTTACAATGAGCAGTTCTTC.

In this sample, this clonotype turned up many times. The rearrangement uses TRBV5-1 and TRBJ1-1, with D perhaps matching TRBD1 (5 bases). Germline V gene lookup returns CDR1 SGHRS and CDR2 YFSETQ. The CDR3 loop spans 15 amino acids. V lost 5 bases and J 5 bases, leaving 19 bases between the germline ends. The DNA for the CDR3 is TGCGCCAGCAGACCCACGCCGGGGCAGGGAACTGAAGCTTTCTTT. The encoded protein is CASRPTPGQGTEAFF.

This clonotype showed up many times. The chain combines TRBV30 with TRBJ2-5; D tentatively fits TRBD1 or TRBD2 (6 bases each). The germline gives CDR1 GTSNPN, CDR2 SVGIG (reference sequence). V lost 3 bases and J lost 3, with 14 bases in between. The CDR3 runs to 14 residues. The CDR3 reads CAWSPGAGEETQYF. The CDR3 DNA reads as TGTGCCTGGAGCCCGGGAGCAGGGGAAGAGACCCAGTACTTC.

This clonotype turned up a few times. V is TRBV9 and J is TRBJ1-5, with D tentatively TRBD1 (6 bases). The CDR3 runs 12 residues. In germline, CDR1 is SGDLS, CDR2 YYNGEE. V lost 0 bases, J lost 11 bases, and 9 bases lay in between. CDR3 DNA sequence: TGTGCCAGCAGCGTAGAAGGGGGGGCCCAGCATTTT. Translation: CASSVEGGAQHF.

This clonotype was counted many times. The CDR3 sequence: CASTLGGQDYSPLHF. The CDR3 DNA sequence: TGTGCCAGCACCCTAGGGGGACAAGACTATTCACCCCTCCACTTT. This sequence joins TRBV11-2 and TRBJ1-6; weak D call: TRBD1 (6 bases). This CDR3 spans 15 amino acids. Germline lookup yields CDR1 SGHAT and CDR2 FQNNGV. The V end lost 7 bases, the J end lost 8 bases, and 18 bases lay between the germline ends.

Many counts were recorded for this clonotype. DNA of the CDR3: TGTGCCAGCAGTTTTTCGTGGGTGGATGGCTACACCTTC. It yields the protein CASSFSWVDGYTF. This chain connects TRBV12-3 or TRBV12-4 to TRBJ1-2; D remains ambiguous. The CDR3 spans 13 residues. V was pared by 3 bases and J by 6 bases, with 11 bases between.

There are many counts of this clonotype. The chain couples TRBV30 to TRBJ1-1, with D tentatively TRBD1 (5 bases). This CDR3 is built from 10 residues. Germline values: CDR1 GTSNPN, CDR2 SVGIG (reference sequence). Deletions cut 8 bases from V and 7 bases from J, with 11 bases between. This CDR3 reads CALNGGEAFF. In DNA, the CDR3 is TGTGCCCTCAATGGGGGTGAAGCTTTCTTT.

This clonotype has more than one count but fewer than ten. The rearrangement uses TRBV24-1 and TRBJ2-3; TRBD1 agrees at 7 bases. V shed 2 bases and J 5 bases; nucleotides not matched to a gene: 12. Germline loops: CDR1 KGHDR, CDR2 SFDVKD. The CDR3 loop spans 17 amino acids. The DNA of the CDR3 is TGTGCCACCAGTGATTCGAGACAGGGCCGCCTAGGAGATACGCAGTATTTT. Encoded protein: CATSDSRQGRLGDTQYF.

The J gene is TRBJ2-2, the V gene TRBV5-4; D is tentatively TRBD1 or TRBD2 (6 bases each). The V and J ends lost 3 bases and 14 bases respectively, with 11 bases between them. Germline V gene sequence: CDR1 SGHNT, CDR2 YYREEE (reference sequence). CDR3 size: 11 residues. The CDR3 region has the DNA TGTGCCAGCAGCTGGGGGGCTAGTCTGTTTTTT. Translating it yields CASSWGASLFF.

This clonotype was recorded at least ten times. V usage is TRBV6-1 and J usage is TRBJ2-5; TRBD2 aligns across 7 bases. Germline-derived CDR1 and CDR2 are MNHNS and SASEGT. V shed 2 bases, J shed 4 bases, and the junction held 10 bases outside the gene matches. This CDR3 spans 16 amino acids. CDR3 bases: TGTGCCAGCAGTGAACCAGGGAGGGGAGGTCGAGAGACCCAGTACTTC. Residues: CASSEPGRGGRETQYF.

This clonotype was found many times. The V call is TRBV28, the J call TRBJ2-3; maybe TRBD1 (6 bases). Germline CDR1 reads MDHEN; CDR2 reads SYDVKM. The length of the CDR3 is 15 residues. The germline V and J ends were trimmed by 3 bases and 2 bases, with 12 bases remaining between them. The CDR3 coding sequence is TGTGCCAGCAGTTTTCAGGGGACCTACACAGATACGCAGTATTTT. This gives the protein CASSFQGTYTDTQYF.

The J gene is TRBJ1-2, the V gene TRBV6-1; the D is unclear. Trimming pared 1 base from V and 2 bases from J, leaving 11 bases between. This CDR3 contains 15 residues. The V gene's germline CDR1 is MNHNS and CDR2 SASEGT. This chain's CDR3 is CASSEEGVLNYGYTF. CDR3 nucleotide sequence: TGTGCCAGCAGTGAAGAAGGAGTCCTAAACTATGGCTACACCTTC.

This clonotype was seen at least ten times. The chain is built from TRBV7-2 and TRBJ2-3; no firm D call. The CDR3 contains 12 residues. Per germline, CDR1 SGHTA and CDR2 FQGNSA. V shed 3 bases and J shed 4 bases, with 5 bases lying between them. The CDR3 loop reads CASSFFSDTQYF. In DNA form, the CDR3 reads TGTGCCAGCAGCTTTTTTTCAGATACGCAGTATTTT. Looking up the rest from reference TRBV7-2 and TRBJ2-3 gives the full variable domain: GAGVSQSPSNKVTEKGKDVELRCDPISGHTALYWYRQSLGQGLEFLIYFQGNSAPDKSGLPSDRFSAERTGGSVSTLTIQRTQQEDSAVYLCASSFFSDTQYFGPGTRLTVL.